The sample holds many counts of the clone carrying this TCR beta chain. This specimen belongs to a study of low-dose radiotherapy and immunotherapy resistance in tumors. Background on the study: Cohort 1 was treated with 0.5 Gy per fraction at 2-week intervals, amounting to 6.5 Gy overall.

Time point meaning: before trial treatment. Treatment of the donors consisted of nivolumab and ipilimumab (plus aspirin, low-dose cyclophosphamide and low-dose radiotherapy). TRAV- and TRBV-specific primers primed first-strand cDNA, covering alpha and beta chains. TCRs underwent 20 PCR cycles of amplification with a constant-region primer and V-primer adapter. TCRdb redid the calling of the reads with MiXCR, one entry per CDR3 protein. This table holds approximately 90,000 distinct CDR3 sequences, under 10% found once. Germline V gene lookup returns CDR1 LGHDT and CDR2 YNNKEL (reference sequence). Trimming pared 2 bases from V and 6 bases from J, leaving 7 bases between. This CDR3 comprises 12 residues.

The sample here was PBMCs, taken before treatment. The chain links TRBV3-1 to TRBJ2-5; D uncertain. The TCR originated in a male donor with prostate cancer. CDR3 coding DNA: TGTGCCAGCAGCCAAATAGAGAAGACCCAGTACTTC. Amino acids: CASSQIEKTQYF.